The T cell receptor beta chain described here comes from a study of beta chain features in type 1 diabetes. To note about this clone: As yet, its antigen is unknown.

Points from the study as a whole: cDNA sequencing could over-represent cells with high TCR expression.

The whole isolated RNA underwent reverse transcription, so sequencing captured expressed TCRB transcripts. The assay was immunoSEQ multiplex PCR, and TCRdb's table has in-frame clones only and misses some. The sample holds about 620,000 clones, around 16% seen once. V was shortened by 7 bases and J by 6 bases, with 16 bases between the two germline ends. This CDR3 spans 13 amino acids. Germline V lookup: CDR1 SNHLY, CDR2 FYNNEI. What was sequenced was naive CD4+ T cells from blood. The TCR was taken from a man younger than 35 in good health. The chain has TRBV2 and TRBJ2-7; D might be TRBD2 (6 bases). The CDR3 spells CASNTGVVGEQYF. As DNA, the CDR3 is TGTGCCAGCAACACGGGAGTCGTCGGCGAGCAGTACTTC.